This T cell receptor (beta chain) came from a study of cytomegalovirus exposure and HLA in healthy donors. Study in general: Around 79 million unique TCRs, all from HLA-typed donors, were included in an early release of the data. Study-wide findings and caveats: Sequence variants that were highly shared formed a cluster that was likely a sequencing artifact.

At sampling all donors were nominally healthy, likely with unrecorded immune exposures. In this sample, this clone turned up once. As yet, its antigen is unknown. Both 60 Vbeta primers and 13 Jbeta primers went into the PCR. Clones were read by immunoSEQ multiplex PCR, and TCRdb kept only the in-frame ones, dropping some. This table holds under 200,000 clones, around nine tenths found once. The CDR3 is 16 amino acids. The V and J ends lost 0 bases and 1 base, in that order; junction bases with no gene match: 0. In germline, CDR1 is SGHDT, CDR2 YYEEEE. The receptor was isolated from a woman aged 18 to 35 in good health and CMV-seronegative. The sample comprised PBMCs. V and J are TRBV5-6 and TRBJ2-2; 10 positions match TRBD2. This chain's CDR3 is CASSLGLAGNTGELFF. Written as DNA, the CDR3 is TGTGCCAGCAGCTTGGGACTAGCGGGGAACACCGGGGAGCTGTTTTTT.